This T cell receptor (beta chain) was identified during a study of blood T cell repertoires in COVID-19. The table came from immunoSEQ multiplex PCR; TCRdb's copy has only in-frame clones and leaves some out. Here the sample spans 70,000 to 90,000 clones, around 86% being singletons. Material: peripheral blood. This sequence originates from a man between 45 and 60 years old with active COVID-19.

As DNA, the CDR3 is TGCGCCAGCAGAGTGACACAGGGGGGAAATGAAAAACTGTTTTTT. Its translation is CASRVTQGGNEKLFF. The rearrangement uses TRBV4-1 and TRBJ1-4; TRBD1 matches 8 bases. Germline CDR1 is MGHRA and CDR2 is YSYEKL. The CDR3 has 15 residues. J gave up 5 bases and V 6 bases, and 8 bases lay outside the gene matches.